This T cell receptor beta chain derives from a study of regulatory T cells in long-lasting Graves disease. Study observations and caveats: Patients with persistent disease showed a bias toward TRBV28, TRBJ1-2 and TRBJ2-5.

The sample holds many counts of this clonotype. What it binds is not known. The time point here: persistent/refractory GD, antithyroid drugs over 5 years with positive TRAb. Following extraction of RNA from PBMCs, that RNA was used to make the TCR library. V gave up 0 bases and J gave up 2 bases, with 10 bases separating them. Germline V gene data show CDR1 as SNHLY and CDR2 as FYNNEI. The CDR3 sequence is 16 residues long. TCR beta libraries were built with iRepertoire HTBI primers and Arm-PCR of CDR3 regions. TCRdb used MiXCR to reprocess the multiplex PCR reads, holding one entry per CDR3 protein. The sample yields about 430,000 distinct CDR3 sequences, 21% seen once.

This chain uses TRBV2 with TRBJ2-2; D gene ambiguous. The sequence came from a female donor with Graves disease. The specimen comprised peripheral blood mononuclear cells (PBMCs), sampled when the disease was refractory, from a patient treated with antithyroid drugs. CDR3 loop: CASSEAKYSNTGELFF. For the CDR3, the DNA is TGTGCCAGCAGTGAAGCGAAATACAGTAACACCGGGGAGCTGTTTTTT. Filled out from reference TRBV2 and TRBJ2-2, the complete variable domain reads EPEVTQTPSHQVTQMGQEVILRCVPISNHLYFYWYRQILGQKVEFLVSFYNNEISEKSEIFDDQFSVERPDGSNFTLKIRSTKLEDSAMYFCASSEAKYSNTGELFFGEGSRLTVL.